What follows describes a single T cell receptor (beta chain). Its cognate antigen is unknown. With 4 bases removed from V and 7 bases from J, the gap between germline ends came to 20 bases. Germline-derived CDR1 and CDR2 are SGHVS and FQNEAQ. This CDR3 spans 16 amino acids. The sample is drawn from a study of T-cell memory formation after mild COVID-19. Regarding the study as a whole: Memory cells collected pre-infection included some clones that later responded, suggesting cross-reactive memory joined. CD4+ contracting clones were mainly CM and EM; CD8+ ones, EMRA.

The 5'RACE method, run with constant-segment primers, produced TCR alpha and TCR beta cDNA libraries (carrying sample barcodes and UMIs). MiXCR, run by TCRdb on the 5' RACE reads, gives a single entry per CDR3 protein. Counted here are about 540,000 distinct CDR3 sequences, 20% occurring once; the ten biggest clones make up around an eighth. Sequenced input: PBMCs or a T cell subset sorted from them (not recorded which). The chain is built from TRBV7-8 and TRBJ1-3; D unresolved. The source is an adult woman who had mild COVID-19 (a few samples of this study predate the infection). Cell type and time point are not known. The CDR3 bases are TGTGCCAGCAGCTCCCCTGGAGTTCTAGGGTTGAACACCATATATTTT. Protein sequence: CASSSPGVLGLNTIYF.